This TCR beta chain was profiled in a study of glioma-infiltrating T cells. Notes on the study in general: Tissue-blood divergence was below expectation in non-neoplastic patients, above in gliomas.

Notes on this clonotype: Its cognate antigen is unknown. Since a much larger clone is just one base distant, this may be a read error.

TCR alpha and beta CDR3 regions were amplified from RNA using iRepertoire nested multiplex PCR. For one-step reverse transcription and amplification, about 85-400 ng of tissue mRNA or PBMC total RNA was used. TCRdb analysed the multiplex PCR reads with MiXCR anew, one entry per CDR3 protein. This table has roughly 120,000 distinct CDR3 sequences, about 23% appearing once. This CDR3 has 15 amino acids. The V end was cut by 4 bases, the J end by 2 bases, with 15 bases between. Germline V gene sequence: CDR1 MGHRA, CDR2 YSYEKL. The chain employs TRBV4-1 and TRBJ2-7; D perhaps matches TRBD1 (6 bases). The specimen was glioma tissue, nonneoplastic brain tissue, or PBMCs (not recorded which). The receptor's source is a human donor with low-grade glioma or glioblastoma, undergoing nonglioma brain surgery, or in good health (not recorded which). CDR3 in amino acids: CASSPYLRGTYEQYF. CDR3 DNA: TGCGCCAGCAGCCCCTACCTAAGGGGGACCTACGAGCAGTACTTC.